The 15 T cell receptor beta chains below come from one sample, sequenced in a study of CD8+CD57+ T cells in acquired aplastic anemia. Genomic DNA was employed as the template in profiling TCR beta VDJ and CDR3. TCRdb passed the reads through MiXCR, listing each CDR3 protein once. The table shows 400,000 to 450,000 distinct CDR3 sequences, with 65% to 75% occurring only once. The sequencing input was sorted CD4+, CD8+, or CD8+CD57+ T cells (not recorded which) from PBMCs. These receptor sequences come from a human donor in good health, serving as a control.

This clonotype has only a few counts. This sequence joins TRBV2 and TRBJ1-6; the D gene is possibly TRBD1 (6 bases). The V and J ends lost 8 bases and 6 bases respectively, with 17 bases between them. The V gene's germline CDR1 is SNHLY and CDR2 FYNNEI. The CDR3 covers 15 residues. DNA of the CDR3: TGTGCCAGCGTTATGAACGGGGGCGGTAATTCACCCCTCCACTTT. Protein: CASVMNGGGNSPLHF.

Of note for this clonotype: The conserved final phenylalanine or tryptophan is absent from the CDR3, which likely points to a read error. J is TRBJ2-7 and V is TRBV7-2; D gene ambiguous. Germline V CDR1 and CDR2: SGHTA, FQGNSA. The CDR3 loop spans 12 amino acids. CDR3 nucleotides: TGTGCCAGCAGCTTAAACAGTTACGGGCAGTACGGC. It translates to CASSLNSYGQYG.

This chain links TRBV20-1 with TRBJ1-4; D is unresolved. The ends were cut back, 6 bases at V and 3 bases at J, with 17 bases in the middle. This CDR3 is 15 amino acids long. Looked up from germline, CDR1 is DFQATT and CDR2 is SNEGSKA (reference sequence). The CDR3 sequence: CSASRGATANEKLFF. The CDR3 region has the DNA TGCAGTGCCAGCAGAGGCGCAACAGCTAATGAAAAACTGTTTTTT.

The table lists this clonotype with many counts. The rearrangement links TRBV7-2 to TRBJ1-5; D unclear. CDR3 length: 12 amino acids. Trimming removed 3 bases at V and 3 bases at J, with 3 bases between. Germline loops: CDR1 SGHTA, CDR2 FQGNSA. In nucleotides, the CDR3 is TGTGCCAGCAGCTTGGACAATCAGCCCCAGCATTTT. Translated, it gives CASSLDNQPQHF.

This clonotype was counted only a few times. This could be a read error, since a much larger clone is one nucleotide away. This chain joins TRBV5-1 and TRBJ1-2; the match to TRBD1 covers 9 bases. The CDR3 totals 14 residues. The V gene's germline CDR1 is SGHRS and CDR2 YFSETQ. CDR3 protein: CASSLPGTGNGYAF. The DNA for the CDR3 is TGCGCCAGCAGCTTGCCGGGGACAGGGAATGGCTACGCCTTC.

DNA for the CDR3: TGTGCCAGCAGTTGGCGGGGGGGGGACACCGGGGAGCTGTTTTTT. Amino acid sequence: CASSWRGGDTGELFF. V usage is TRBV6-2 or TRBV6-3 and J usage is TRBJ2-2; 9 bases align to TRBD2. In germline, CDR1 is MNHEY, CDR2 SVGEGT. The junction had 3 bases not matched to a gene; V was cut back by 4 bases and J by 3 bases. This CDR3 contains 15 residues.

The genes are TRBV2 and TRBJ1-4, with D perhaps matching TRBD1 (6 bases). This CDR3 has 15 amino acids. V shed 4 bases and J shed 8 bases, with 17 bases lying between them. Germline V CDR1 and CDR2: SNHLY, FYNNEI. The CDR3 nucleotides read TGTGCCAGCAGTGGGTGGGCAGGGGTGAGCGAAAAACTGTTTTTT. This translates into CASSGWAGVSEKLFF.

Regarding this clonotype: One junction end disagrees with the germline gene, perhaps due to a read error. DNA of the CDR3: TGTGCCACCAGCAGTGACTCAGGCGAGACGCAGTACTTC. Protein: CATSSDSGETQYF. This chain connects TRBV7-3 to TRBJ2-5; D uncertain. The CDR3 runs to 13 residues. Looked up from germline, CDR1 is SGHTA and CDR2 is FQGTGA.

This sequence joins TRBV2 and TRBJ1-1, with D perhaps matching TRBD1 (5 bases). The CDR3 spans 17 residues. With 3 bases removed from V and 1 base from J, the gap between germline ends came to 18 bases. Germline V gene sequence: CDR1 SNHLY, CDR2 FYNNEI. CDR3 sequence (DNA): TGTGCCAGCAGTGAGATTTGGGAGCAGGGAGGGAACACTGAAGCTTTCTTT. As protein: CASSEIWEQGGNTEAFF.

This chain connects TRBV29-1 to TRBJ1-1; D not certain. The length of the CDR3 is 16 residues. The V gene's germline CDR1 is SQVTM and CDR2 ANQGSEA. The V end lost 4 bases, the J end lost 4 bases, and 22 bases lay between the germline ends. CDR3 residues: CSVVETPVFMSTEAFF. The CDR3 nucleotides read TGCAGCGTTGTAGAGACACCGGTTTTCATGAGCACTGAAGCTTTCTTT. The whole variable domain, remainder taken from reference TRBV29-1 and TRBJ1-1, is SAVISQKPSRDICQRGTSLTIQCQVDSQVTMMFWYRQQPGQSLTLIATANQGSEATYESGFVIDKFPISRPNLTFSTLTVSNMSPEDSSIYLCSVVETPVFMSTEAFFGQGTRLTVV.

The gene calls are TRBV7-7 and TRBJ1-4; D is unresolved. This CDR3 contains 14 residues. Germline CDR1 and CDR2: SSHAT and FNYEAQ (reference sequence). V gave up 1 base and J gave up 17 bases, with 20 bases separating them. CDR3 loop: CASSLDASSEAFFF. The DNA for the CDR3 is TGTGCCAGCAGCTTAGACGCCTCCTCTGAAGCTTTCTTTTTT.

For this clonotype: Germline is not matched at one junction end, which may reflect a read error. The chain is built from TRBV19 and TRBJ1-6; 8 bases map to TRBD1. The germline V gene encodes CDR1 LNHDA and CDR2 SQIVND (reference sequence). CDR3 size: 14 residues. CDR3 in amino acids: CASSNGQGLYQHHF. For the CDR3, the DNA is TGTGCCAGTAGTAACGGACAGGGCCTCTACCAGCACCACTTC.

The chain has TRBV7-3 and TRBJ2-3; D gene unclear. The ends were cut back, 6 bases at V and 1 base at J, with 11 bases in the middle. The CDR3 has 14 amino acids. The germline V gene encodes CDR1 SGHTA and CDR2 FQGTGA. The CDR3 sequence is CASRPTTGTDTQYF. The CDR3 nucleotides are TGTGCCAGCAGACCAACGACTGGCACAGATACGCAGTATTTT.

Note on this clonotype: Compared with germline, one end of the junction differs, possibly owing to a read error. V gene TRBV7-9 combines with J gene TRBJ1-2; D remains ambiguous. CDR1 is SEHNR, CDR2 FQNEAQ, per germline (reference sequence). The CDR3 is 14 residues long. The DNA of the CDR3 is TGTGCCAGCAGCGATGCGGGAAGCAAATATGGCTACCCCTTC. It specifies CASSDAGSKYGYPF.

By proportion, this clonotype is medium-sized. The genes are TRBV29-1 and TRBJ1-2; D uncertain. V lost 6 bases and J 8 bases, leaving 16 bases between the germline ends. CDR3 length: 12 amino acids. Germline-derived CDR1 and CDR2 are SQVTM and ANQGSEA. Here the CDR3 reads CSVDVMTGGYTF. The DNA of the CDR3 is TGCAGCGTCGACGTGATGACTGGAGGCTACACCTTC.